This T cell receptor beta chain was found in a study of blood T cell repertoires in COVID-19. About the research overall: The United States, Italy and Spain provided the acute and convalescent COVID-19 samples. Sources were T cells, B-cell-depleted T cells, or PBMCs; the material itself was cDNA or gDNA.

The CDR3 loop spans 14 amino acids. With 4 bases removed from V and 3 bases from J, the gap between germline ends came to 13 bases. CDR1 SGHVS and CDR2 FQNEAQ come from the germline V gene. Clones were read by immunoSEQ multiplex PCR, and TCRdb kept only the in-frame ones, dropping some. Among 55,000 to 70,000 clones listed, 80% to 95% were seen once. The sample consisted of peripheral blood. The chain employs TRBV7-8 and TRBJ2-7, with D perhaps TRBD2 (5 bases). The sequence was collected from a human donor in a cohort sampled during active COVID-19. The chain's CDR3 is CASSSPDRDYEQYF. CDR3 bases: TGTGCCAGCAGCTCACCCGACCGGGACTACGAGCAGTACTTC.